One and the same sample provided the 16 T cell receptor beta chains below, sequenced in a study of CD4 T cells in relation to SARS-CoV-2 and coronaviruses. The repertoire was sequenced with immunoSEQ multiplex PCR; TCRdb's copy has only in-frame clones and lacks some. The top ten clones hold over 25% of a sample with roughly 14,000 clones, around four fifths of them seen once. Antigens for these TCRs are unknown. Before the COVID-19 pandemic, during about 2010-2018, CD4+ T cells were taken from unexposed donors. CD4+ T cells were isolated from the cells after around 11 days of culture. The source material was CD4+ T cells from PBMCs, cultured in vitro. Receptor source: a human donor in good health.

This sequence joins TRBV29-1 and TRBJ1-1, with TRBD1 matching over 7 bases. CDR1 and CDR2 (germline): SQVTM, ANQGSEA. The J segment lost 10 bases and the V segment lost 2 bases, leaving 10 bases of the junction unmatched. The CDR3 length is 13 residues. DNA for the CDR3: TGCAGCGTTGAAAGAGGGGGCTTAGGAGGAGCTTTCTTT. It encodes CSVERGGLGGAFF.

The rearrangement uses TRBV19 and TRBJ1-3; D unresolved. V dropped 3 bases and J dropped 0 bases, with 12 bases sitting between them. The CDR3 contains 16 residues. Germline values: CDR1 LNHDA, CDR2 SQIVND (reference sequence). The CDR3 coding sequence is TGTGCCAGTAGTATCGTCAGCCAGAGCTCTGGAAACACCATATATTTT. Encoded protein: CASSIVSQSSGNTIYF.

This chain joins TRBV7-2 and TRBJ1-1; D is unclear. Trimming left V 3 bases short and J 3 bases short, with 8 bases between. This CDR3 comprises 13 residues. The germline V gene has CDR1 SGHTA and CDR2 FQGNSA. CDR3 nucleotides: TGTGCCAGCAGCTTTGGAGGATACACTGAAGCTTTCTTT. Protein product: CASSFGGYTEAFF.

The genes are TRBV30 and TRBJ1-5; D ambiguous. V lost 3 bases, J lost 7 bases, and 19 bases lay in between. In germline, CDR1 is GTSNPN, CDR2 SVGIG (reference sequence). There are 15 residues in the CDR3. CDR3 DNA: TGTGCCTGGAGGGGAGGATATGCTGGGGAGCAGCCCCAGCATTTT. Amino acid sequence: CAWRGGYAGEQPQHF.

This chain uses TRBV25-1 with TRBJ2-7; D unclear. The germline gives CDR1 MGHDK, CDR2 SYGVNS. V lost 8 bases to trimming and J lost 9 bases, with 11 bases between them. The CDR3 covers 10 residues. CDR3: CASGDHPQYF. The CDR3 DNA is TGTGCCAGCGGAGATCACCCGCAGTACTTC.

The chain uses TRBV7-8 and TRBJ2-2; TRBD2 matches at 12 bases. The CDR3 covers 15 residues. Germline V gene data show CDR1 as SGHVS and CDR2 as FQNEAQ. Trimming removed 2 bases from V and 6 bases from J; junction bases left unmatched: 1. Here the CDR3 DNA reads TGTGCCAGCAGCTTAAGACTAGCGGGAGCCGGGGAGCTGTTTTTT. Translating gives CASSLRLAGAGELFF.

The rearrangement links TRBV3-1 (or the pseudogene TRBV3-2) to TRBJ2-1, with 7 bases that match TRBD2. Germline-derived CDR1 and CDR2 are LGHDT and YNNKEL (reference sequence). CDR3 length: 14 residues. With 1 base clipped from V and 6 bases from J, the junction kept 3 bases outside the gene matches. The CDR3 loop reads CASSQGLAPNEQFF. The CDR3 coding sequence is TGTGCCAGCAGCCAAGGACTAGCCCCCAATGAGCAGTTCTTC.

CDR3 amino acids: CASSSIPGREQFF. The CDR3 DNA is TGTGCCAGCAGCTCTATACCGGGAAGGGAGCAGTTCTTC. The chain joins TRBV7-3 to TRBJ2-1; possibly TRBD2 for D (5 bases). Germline lookup yields CDR1 SGHTA and CDR2 FQGTGA. This CDR3 comprises 13 residues. Trimming stripped 4 bases from V and 10 bases from J, with 14 bases between.

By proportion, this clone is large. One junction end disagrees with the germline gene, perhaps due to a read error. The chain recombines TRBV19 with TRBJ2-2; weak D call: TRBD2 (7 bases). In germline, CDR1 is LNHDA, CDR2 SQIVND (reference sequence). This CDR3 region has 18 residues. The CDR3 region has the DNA TGTGCCAGTAGGATAGACGTAGGGGGGGATATCGGCACCGGGGAGCTGTTTTTT. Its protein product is CASRIDVGGDIGTGELFF.

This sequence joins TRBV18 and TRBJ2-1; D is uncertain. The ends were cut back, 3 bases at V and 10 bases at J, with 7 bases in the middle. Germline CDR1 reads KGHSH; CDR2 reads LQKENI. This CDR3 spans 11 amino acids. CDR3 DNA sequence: TGTGCCAGCTCACCGAACAGCGAGCAGTTCTTC. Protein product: CASSPNSEQFF.

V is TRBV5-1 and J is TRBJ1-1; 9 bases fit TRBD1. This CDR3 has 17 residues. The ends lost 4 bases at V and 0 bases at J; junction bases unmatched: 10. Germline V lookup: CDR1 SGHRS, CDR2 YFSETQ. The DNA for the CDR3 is TGCGCCAGCAGCCCTACGACACAGGGGGCCATGAACACTGAAGCTTTCTTT. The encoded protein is CASSPTTQGAMNTEAFF. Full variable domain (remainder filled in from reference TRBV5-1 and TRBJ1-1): KAGVTQTPRYLIKTRGQQVTLSCSPISGHRSVSWYQQTPGQGLQFLFEYFSETQRNKGNFPGRFSGRQFSNSRSEMNVSTLELGDSALYLCASSPTTQGAMNTEAFFGQGTRLTVV.

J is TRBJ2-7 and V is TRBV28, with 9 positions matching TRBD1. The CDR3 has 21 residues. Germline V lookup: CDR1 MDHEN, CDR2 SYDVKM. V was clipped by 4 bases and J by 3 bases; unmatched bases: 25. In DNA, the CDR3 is TGTGCCAGCAGTTATCCTTTATCCGGGACAGGGAAAAGTCTTGGTGGCTACGAGCAGTACTTC. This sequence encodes CASSYPLSGTGKSLGGYEQYF.

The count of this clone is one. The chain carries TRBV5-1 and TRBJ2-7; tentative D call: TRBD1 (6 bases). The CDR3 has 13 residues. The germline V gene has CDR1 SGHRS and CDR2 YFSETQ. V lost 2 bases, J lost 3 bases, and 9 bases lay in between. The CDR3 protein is CASSFQGGYEQYF. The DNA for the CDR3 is TGCGCCAGCAGCTTCCAAGGGGGCTACGAGCAGTACTTC.

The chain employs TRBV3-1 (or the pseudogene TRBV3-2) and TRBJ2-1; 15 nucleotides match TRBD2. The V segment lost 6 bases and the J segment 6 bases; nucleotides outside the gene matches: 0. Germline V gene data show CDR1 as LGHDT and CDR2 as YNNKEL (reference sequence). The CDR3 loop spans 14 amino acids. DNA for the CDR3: TGTGCCAGCAGGGGACTAGCGGGAGGCAATGAGCAGTTCTTC. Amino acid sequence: CASRGLAGGNEQFF.

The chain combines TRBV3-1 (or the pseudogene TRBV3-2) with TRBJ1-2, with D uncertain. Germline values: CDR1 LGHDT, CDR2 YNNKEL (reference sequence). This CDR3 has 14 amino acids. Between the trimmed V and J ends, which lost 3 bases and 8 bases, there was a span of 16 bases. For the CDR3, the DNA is TGTGCCAGCAGCCACACTAGGGTGTCCCTCGGCTACACCTTC. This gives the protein CASSHTRVSLGYTF.

CDR3 in DNA: TGTGCCAGCAGCCCTCGCCTAGCGGGTAGCAATGAGCAGTTCTTC. Amino acid sequence: CASSPRLAGSNEQFF. The chain couples TRBV3-1 (or the pseudogene TRBV3-2) to TRBJ2-1; 8 nucleotides match TRBD2. The V and J ends lost 4 bases and 6 bases, in that order; junction bases with no gene match: 8. The CDR3 runs 15 residues. CDR1 and CDR2 from the germline V gene are LGHDT and YNNKEL (reference sequence).